Listed here are 25 T cell receptor beta chains from one sample, sequenced in a study of cytomegalovirus exposure and HLA in healthy donors. PCR involved 60 Vbeta and 13 Jbeta primers. Produced via immunoSEQ multiplex PCR; TCRdb's table is partial and in-frame only. This sample has around 100,000 clones, with approximately 70% found just once. The specimen was PBMCs. The receptor source for this set is a woman aged 25 to 39 in good health and CMV-seronegative.

This clone was seen only a few times. V is TRBV5-1 and J is TRBJ2-2; no reliable D call. This CDR3 has 16 amino acids. Germline V lookup: CDR1 SGHRS, CDR2 YFSETQ. V gave up 4 bases and J gave up 6 bases, with 19 bases separating them. CDR3 amino acids: CASSPIHPSVAGELFF. CDR3 bases: TGCGCCAGCAGCCCTATTCACCCTTCCGTGGCCGGGGAGCTGTTTTTT.

This chain uses TRBV29-1 with TRBJ2-5; the match to TRBD1 covers 7 bases. Germline CDR1 reads SQVTM; CDR2 reads ANQGSEA. The CDR3 sequence is 17 residues long. V dropped 7 bases and J dropped 4; count of bases not matched to a gene: 21. CDR3 region: CSGRVTQDRPTPETQYF. The CDR3 DNA reads as TGCAGCGGCAGAGTGACCCAGGACAGGCCCACCCCAGAGACCCAGTACTTC.

This chain links TRBV30 with TRBJ1-5, with D possibly TRBD1 on 6 matching bases. CDR1 and CDR2 (germline): GTSNPN, SVGIG (reference sequence). Trimming removed 3 bases from V and 7 bases from J, with 13 bases in between. The CDR3 extends over 13 amino acids. The CDR3 DNA sequence: TGTGCCTGGAGCCACAGGGTGAGGCAGCCCCAGCATTTT. Translated: CAWSHRVRQPQHF.

The chain has TRBV5-1 and TRBJ2-7, with 7 bases matching TRBD1. Germline loops: CDR1 SGHRS, CDR2 YFSETQ. V trimming: 4 bases; J trimming: 3 bases; junction bases outside the gene matches: 7. This CDR3 has 14 amino acids. The CDR3 DNA sequence: TGCGCCAGCAGCGTTACGGGACAGCACTACGAGCAGTACTTC. Translating it yields CASSVTGQHYEQYF.

V is TRBV5-1 and J is TRBJ2-5; a weak D match, TRBD1 (7 bases). Trimming pared 0 bases from V and 5 bases from J, leaving 11 bases between. The CDR3 contains 14 residues. The germline CDR1 and CDR2 sequences are SGHRS and YFSETQ. The CDR3 spells CASSLVQGRETQYF. DNA of the CDR3: TGCGCCAGCAGCTTGGTACAGGGGAGGGAGACCCAGTACTTC. Supplemented by reference TRBV5-1 and TRBJ2-5, the full variable domain reads KAGVTQTPRYLIKTRGQQVTLSCSPISGHRSVSWYQQTPGQGLQFLFEYFSETQRNKGNFPGRFSGRQFSNSRSEMNVSTLELGDSALYLCASSLVQGRETQYFGPGTRLLVL.

The J gene is TRBJ1-1, the V gene TRBV30; D not certain. The ends were cut back, 5 bases at V and 2 bases at J, with 9 bases in the middle. CDR1 and CDR2 (germline): GTSNPN, SVGIG (reference sequence). The CDR3 runs to 12 residues. CDR3 nucleotide sequence: TGTGCCTGGGGGGAGTATAACACTGAAGCTTTCTTT. Protein product: CAWGEYNTEAFF.

V usage is TRBV5-1 and J usage is TRBJ2-7, with 7 positions matching TRBD2. This CDR3 is built from 15 residues. Unmatched junction bases numbered 12, after V lost 2 bases and J lost 7 bases. CDR1 is SGHRS and CDR2 is YFSETQ in the germline V gene. The CDR3 region has the DNA TGCGCCAGCAGCTTCCGGGGTAAGGGAGCGGGGGAGCAGTACTTC. It translates to CASSFRGKGAGEQYF.

The chain links TRBV19 to TRBJ1-5; TRBD1 matches 9 bases. Trimming at V came to 4 bases and at J to 7 bases, leaving 8 bases not matched to a gene. The CDR3 totals 15 residues. Germline V lookup: CDR1 LNHDA, CDR2 SQIVND (reference sequence). The DNA for the CDR3 is TGTGCCAGTAGTACCGGGACAGGGTTGGGACAGCCCCAGCATTTT. Translating it yields CASSTGTGLGQPQHF. Looking up the rest from reference TRBV19 and TRBJ1-5 gives the full variable domain: DGGITQSPKYLFRKEGQNVTLSCEQNLNHDAMYWYRQDPGQGLRLIYYSQIVNDFQKGDIAEGYSVSREKKESFPLTVTSAQKNPTAFYLCASSTGTGLGQPQHFGDGTRLSIL.

This sequence joins TRBV12-5 and TRBJ1-1; D call uncertain. Trimming cost V 0 bases and J 3 bases, with 11 bases left between them. Germline V CDR1 and CDR2: LGHNT, FRNRAP. CDR3 size: 15 residues. CDR3 nucleotide sequence: TGTGCTAGTGGTTTGGTAGGAGGGCTCGACACTGAAGCTTTCTTT. This encodes CASGLVGGLDTEAFF.

This clone was counted a few times. The chain joins TRBV6-5 to TRBJ1-2, with 9 bases matching TRBD1. CDR3 length: 14 residues. With 4 bases clipped from V and 8 bases from J, the junction kept 8 bases outside the gene matches. Germline V gene data show CDR1 as MNHEY and CDR2 as SVGAGI. The CDR3 loop is CASSSTGTGNGYTF. CDR3 nucleotides: TGTGCCAGCAGTTCTACGGGGACAGGGAACGGCTACACCTTC.

CDR3 DNA: TGCGCCAGCAGTGAGGTGAAAGCGGGAGACTACAATGAGCAGTTCTTC. Translated, it gives CASSEVKAGDYNEQFF. V usage is TRBV10-1 and J usage is TRBJ2-1; TRBD2 agrees at 8 bases. J was trimmed by 3 bases and V by 2 bases; bases with no gene match: 6. The CDR3 contains 16 residues. Germline values: CDR1 WNHNN, CDR2 SYGVQD (reference sequence).

The rearrangement links TRBV30 to TRBJ1-1; D gene uncertain. V was trimmed by 2 bases and J by 4 bases, leaving 11 bases between them. This CDR3 comprises 13 residues. Germline CDR1 is GTSNPN and CDR2 is SVGIG (reference sequence). This CDR3 reads CAWSLHLSTEAFF. DNA for the CDR3: TGTGCCTGGAGTCTTCACCTGAGCACTGAAGCTTTCTTT.

This clone was seen a single time. This likely comes from a read error, as the CDR3 has no conserved phenylalanine or tryptophan at its end. The DNA is omitted, as the CDR3 cannot be located on it reliably, and the CDR3 follows TCRdb's listing. The chain uses TRBV2 and TRBJ1-2. Germline lookup yields CDR1 SNHLY and CDR2 FYNNEI. The CDR3 sequence runs 8 residues, both termini included. CDR3 sequence: CATGGQSL.

V usage is TRBV28 and J usage is TRBJ1-4; D ambiguous. This CDR3 comprises 12 residues. With 3 bases removed from V and 15 bases from J, the gap between germline ends came to 14 bases. Germline lookup yields CDR1 MDHEN and CDR2 SYDVKM. CDR3 nucleotide sequence: TGTGCCAGCAGTTTGTCTAGGATTGGATTGTTTTTT. Protein: CASSLSRIGLFF.

This clone turned up a few times. This chain connects TRBV30 to TRBJ1-5, with 8 bases identical to TRBD1. There are 17 residues in the CDR3. Germline assignment: CDR1 GTSNPN and CDR2 SVGIG (reference sequence). V gave up 2 bases and J gave up 7 bases; unmatched junction bases: 16. CDR3 nucleotide sequence: TGTGCCTGGAGTATAGGCCCCGGGACAGGAAGGGACCAGCCCCAGCATTTT. It yields the protein CAWSIGPGTGRDQPQHF.

The chain employs TRBV20-1 and TRBJ2-7, with D perhaps TRBD2 (6 bases). CDR3 size: 11 residues. Germline lookup yields CDR1 DFQATT and CDR2 SNEGSKA (reference sequence). The germline V and J ends were trimmed by 7 bases and 4 bases, with 11 bases remaining between them. CDR3 in amino acids: CSVIAGYEQYF. CDR3 nucleotides: TGCAGTGTAATTGCGGGGTACGAGCAGTACTTC.

This clone was counted once. The gene calls are TRBV5-1 and TRBJ1-1, with 9 bases identical to TRBD1. The CDR3 spans 17 residues. The J segment lost 1 base and the V segment lost 4 bases, leaving 11 bases of the junction unmatched. Germline CDR1 is SGHRS and CDR2 is YFSETQ. The CDR3 coding sequence is TGCGCCAGCAGCGCAGGGACAGGGCTAAGAGGGAACACTGAAGCTTTCTTT. Its translation: CASSAGTGLRGNTEAFF.

This chain links TRBV28 with TRBJ2-4, with TRBD1 as a possible D gene (5 bases). The germline V and J ends were trimmed by 7 bases and 8 bases, with 18 bases remaining between them. CDR1 and CDR2 (germline): MDHEN, SYDVKM. This CDR3 region has 14 residues. This chain's CDR3 is CASTDKAARDIQYF. The CDR3 DNA sequence: TGTGCCAGCACCGACAAGGCAGCCAGGGACATTCAGTACTTC.

V and J are TRBV6-1 and TRBJ1-5; D is ambiguous. V was shortened by 3 bases and J by 0 bases, with 9 bases between the two germline ends. The CDR3 is 15 amino acids. Per the germline V gene, CDR1 is MNHNS and CDR2 is SASEGT. CDR3 loop: CASSEAVNSNQPQHF. The CDR3 DNA is TGTGCCAGCAGTGAGGCAGTAAATAGCAATCAGCCCCAGCATTTT.

V usage is TRBV6-5 and J usage is TRBJ2-1; D is uncertain. This CDR3 has 13 amino acids. Germline V lookup: CDR1 MNHEY, CDR2 SVGAGI. Trimming pared 5 bases from V and 0 bases from J, leaving 5 bases between. CDR3 sequence (DNA): TGTGCCAGCAGTACCAGCTCCTACAATGAGCAGTTCTTC. As protein: CASSTSSYNEQFF.

V usage is TRBV10-3 and J usage is TRBJ2-3; D is undetermined. The germline gives CDR1 ENHRY, CDR2 SYGVKD. V lost 4 bases and J lost 1, with 3 bases in between. The CDR3 is 12 amino acids. In DNA form, the CDR3 reads TGTGCCATCAGTGCGGGCACAGATACGCAGTATTTT. Encoded protein: CAISAGTDTQYF.

The J gene is TRBJ2-4, the V gene TRBV6-1; no clear D gene. CDR3 size: 14 residues. V was trimmed by 6 bases and J by 4 bases, leaving 13 bases between them. Germline values: CDR1 MNHNS, CDR2 SASEGT. This CDR3 reads CASSESIGKNIQYF. Here the CDR3 DNA reads TGTGCCAGCAGCGAATCCATCGGTAAAAACATTCAGTACTTC.

The rearrangement joins TRBV2 to TRBJ1-2, with TRBD1 matching 7 bases. CDR1 and CDR2 (germline): SNHLY, FYNNEI. The CDR3 covers 14 residues. Trimming removed 3 bases from V and 7 bases from J; junction bases left unmatched: 8. The CDR3 DNA reads TGTGCCAGCAGTGATGGGACAGACCTTTTTGGCTACACCTTC. As protein: CASSDGTDLFGYTF.

The rearrangement joins TRBV7-9 to TRBJ2-5; D possibly corresponds to TRBD1 (5 bases). The germline V gene encodes CDR1 SEHNR and CDR2 FQNEAQ (reference sequence). V was pared by 1 base and J by 5 bases, with 14 bases between. The CDR3 has 15 amino acids. The CDR3 DNA follows: TGTGCCAGCAGCTTAGTAGGTGTAGGGGTTGAGACCCAGTACTTC. Protein sequence: CASSLVGVGVETQYF. The full variable domain, rest sourced from reference TRBV7-9 and TRBJ2-5, is DTGVSQNPRHKITKRGQNVTFRCDPISEHNRLYWYRQTLGQGPEFLTYFQNEAQLEKSRLLSDRFSAERPKGSFSTLEIQRTEQGDSAMYLCASSLVGVGVETQYFGPGTRLLVL.

The chain employs TRBV5-1 and TRBJ2-7, with TRBD1 as a possible D gene (5 bases). CDR1 is SGHRS and CDR2 is YFSETQ in the germline V gene. The V gene lost 0 bases and the J gene lost 5 bases, with 12 bases spanning the gap. The CDR3 sequence is 14 residues long. The CDR3 nucleotides are TGCGCCAGCAGCTTGGAGGCAGGGTGGAACGAGCAGTACTTC. It codes for CASSLEAGWNEQYF.